The rows below give T cell receptor beta chains drawn from one sample of a study of cytomegalovirus exposure and HLA in healthy donors. Here immunoSEQ multiplex PCR was the method, and the copy in TCRdb shows in-frame clones only, minus some. The sample records about 88,000 clones, roughly 96% being singletons. The material sequenced was PBMCs. These receptor sequences come from a man aged 18 to 30 in good health and CMV-seronegative. CDR3s include the opening cysteine and the closing phenylalanine or tryptophan. Fields, in order: clone size, D gene, J gene, V gene, CDR3 protein, CDR3 DNA. D genes are given only for firm matches. Clone size, where shown, is once, few, many, or a class for clones that have expanded.

- - TRBJ1-5 TRBV19 CASLRRGELTQHF TGTGCCAGCTTACGACGGGGGGAATTGACCCAGCATTTT
once - TRBJ2-1 TRBV14 CASSQDNAVYWGGRHYNEQFF TGTGCCAGCAGCCAAGATAACGCTGTTTATTGGGGAGGTAGACACTACAATGAGCAGTTCTTC
- TRBD1 TRBJ1-2 TRBV9 CASSGPGDRERPDYGYTF TGTGCCAGCAGCGGCCCCGGAGACAGGGAACGCCCGGACTATGGCTACACCTTC
once - TRBJ1-5 TRBV10-2 CASSDPSLGGGQPQHF TGCGCCAGCAGTGACCCGTCGTTGGGGGGGGGTCAGCCCCAGCATTTT
- - TRBJ1-2 TRBV11-2 CASSLGIVAHGYTF TGTGCCAGCAGCTTAGGCATAGTAGCCCATGGCTACACCTTC
- TRBD1 TRBJ1-2 TRBV6-5 CATQTGESNYGYTF TGTGCCACCCAGACAGGGGAGTCTAACTATGGCTACACCTTC
- TRBD1 TRBJ2-1 TRBV10-3 CAPGTGGGDEQFF TGTGCCCCAGGGACAGGGGGAGGCGATGAGCAGTTCTTC
- - TRBJ2-3 TRBV5-1 CASSLWPSTDTQYF TGCGCCAGCAGCCTCTGGCCCAGCACAGATACGCAGTATTTT
- - TRBJ2-5 TRBV14 CASSQGARGWTQYF TGTGCCAGCAGCCAAGGAGCCAGGGGTTGGACCCAGTACTTC
- - TRBJ2-7 TRBV18 CASSPVATYEQYF TGTGCCAGCTCACCTGTGGCCACCTACGAGCAGTACTTC
- - TRBJ1-5 TRBV6-1 CASSEFGGGIQPQHF TGTGCCAGCAGTGAGTTCGGGGGGGGGATACAGCCCCAGCATTTT
- - TRBJ2-5 TRBV11-3 CASSPGTLQKETQYF TGTGCCAGCAGCCCCGGGACTCTTCAAAAAGAGACCCAGTACTTC
- TRBD1 TRBJ1-4 TRBV2 CASRGQGAVNEKLFF TGTGCCAGCAGGGGACAGGGGGCCGTAAATGAAAAACTGTTTTTT
few - TRBJ2-3 TRBV7-3 CASSLISGPDRDTQYF TGTGCCAGCAGCTTAATAAGCGGGCCGGATAGGGATACGCAGTATTTT
- - TRBJ2-2 TRBV19 CASSIAGRGTGELFF TGTGCCAGTAGTATAGCGGGCCGGGGGACCGGGGAGCTGTTTTTT
- - TRBJ1-2 TRBV7-2 CASSLAGGTYGYTF TGTGCCAGCAGCTTAGCAGGGGGAACGTATGGCTACACCTTC
- - TRBJ2-7 TRBV27 CASHRTGSYYEQYF TGTGCCAGCCACAGAACCGGGAGTTACTACGAGCAGTACTTC
once TRBD1 TRBJ2-3 TRBV19 CASSARLGTALSTDTQYF TGTGCCAGTAGTGCCCGTCTAGGGACAGCGCTAAGCACAGATACGCAGTATTTT
- TRBD2 TRBJ2-7 TRBV28 CASRSTGTSVEQYF TGTGCCAGCAGATCGACCGGGACTAGCGTCGAGCAGTACTTC
- - TRBJ2-7 TRBV27 CASSLAESYEQYF TGTGCCAGCAGTCTCGCGGAGTCCTACGAGCAGTACTTC
- TRBD1 TRBJ1-5 TRBV6-5 CASSPTGGLNQPQHF TGTGCCAGCAGTCCCACAGGGGGCCTCAATCAGCCCCAGCATTTT
- - TRBJ2-2 TRBV6-4 CASSASNGGGELFF TGTGCCAGCAGTGCCTCAAATGGAGGCGGGGAGCTGTTTTTT
- TRBD2 TRBJ2-1 TRBV28 CASSPQPAGSGWNEQFF TGTGCCAGCAGTCCCCAACCAGCGGGATCCGGTTGGAATGAGCAGTTCTTC
- - TRBJ2-1 TRBV6-1 CASSQQDRSYNEQFF TGTGCCAGCAGTCAACAAGACAGGTCCTACAATGAGCAGTTCTTC
- TRBD1 TRBJ2-1 TRBV28 CAHALRDRGQAEHPFAYNEQFF TGTGCACACGCTTTACGGGACAGGGGGCAGGCCGAGCACCCTTTCGCCTACAATGAGCAGTTCTTC
- - TRBJ1-3 TRBV7-2 CASSTGLAGAFGNTIYF TGTGCCAGCAGCACCGGGCTAGCAGGAGCCTTTGGAAACACCATATATTTT
- TRBD1 TRBJ2-1 TRBV5-4 CASSLTGGSYNEQFF TGTGCCAGCAGCCTGACAGGGGGCTCCTACAATGAGCAGTTCTTC
- TRBD1 TRBJ1-4 TRBV9 CASSSYRGLGEKLFF TGTGCCAGCAGCTCCTACAGGGGGCTAGGGGAAAAACTGTTTTTT
- - TRBJ2-3 TRBV7-9 CASSQWYRETDTQYF TGTGCCAGCAGTCAGTGGTATAGGGAGACAGATACGCAGTATTTT
- TRBD2 TRBJ2-1 TRBV6-5 CASSYSGGSSYNEQFF TGTGCCAGCAGTTACTCGGGCGGGAGCTCCTACAATGAGCAGTTCTTC
- - TRBJ2-3 TRBV7-2 CASSLHLRASSTDTQYF TGTGCCAGCAGCTTACACTTGCGGGCTTCTAGCACAGATACGCAGTATTTT
- TRBD2 TRBJ2-1 TRBV6-4 CASSRSFSGRESYNEQFF TGTGCCAGCAGTCGATCCTTTAGCGGGAGGGAGTCGTACAATGAGCAGTTCTTC
- - TRBJ1-3 TRBV7-6 CASSLAFRQKPSGNTIYF TGTGCCAGCAGCTTAGCATTTCGACAGAAACCCTCTGGAAACACCATATATTTT
- TRBD1 TRBJ1-5 TRBV2 CASRGQGGNQPQHF TGTGCCAGCAGGGGACAGGGTGGAAATCAGCCCCAGCATTTT
- - TRBJ2-1 TRBV2 CASSGFRGTAYNEQFF TGTGCCAGCAGTGGGTTTCGGGGGACGGCTTACAATGAGCAGTTCTTC
- TRBD2 TRBJ2-3 TRBV7-3 CASSLLADDTDTQYF TGTGCCAGCAGCTTACTAGCGGACGACACAGATACGCAGTATTTT
- - TRBJ1-1 TRBV7-2 CASSFLSAGGAEAFF TGTGCCAGCAGCTTCCTTAGCGCAGGTGGAGCTGAAGCTTTCTTT
- TRBD2 TRBJ2-2 TRBV5-1 CAGGLAGNTGELFF TGCGCCGGGGGACTAGCGGGTAACACCGGGGAGCTGTTTTTT
- - TRBJ1-1 TRBV5-8 CASSLVTVEAFF TGTGCCAGCAGCTTGGTGACAGTTGAAGCTTTCTTT
- - TRBJ1-1 TRBV5-4 CASSIDSNTEAFF TGTGCCAGCAGCATAGACAGCAACACTGAAGCTTTCTTT
- - TRBJ1-1 TRBV9 CASSVAGVDTEAFF TGTGCCAGCAGCGTAGCCGGGGTCGACACTGAAGCTTTCTTT
- - TRBJ2-7 TRBV14 CASSQSGLTYEQYF TGTGCCAGCAGCCAATCGGGACTGACCTACGAGCAGTACTTC